This paragraph covers one T cell receptor beta chain sequence. In Seattle, patients joined the study during active infection and were tracked longitudinally. Germline V gene lookup returns CDR1 SGHNT and CDR2 YYREEE (reference sequence). V shed 4 bases, J shed 7 bases, and the junction held 14 bases outside the gene matches. The CDR3 runs 15 residues. These data come from a study of blood T cell repertoires in COVID-19. In the study overall: The origin of the acute and convalescent COVID-19 samples was the United States, Italy and Spain.

Per the authors' pipeline: Researchers report that nucleated cell counts were estimated from reference gene primer amplification. TCRdb's copy holds only in-frame clones and misses some; the assay was immunoSEQ multiplex PCR. V and J calls and clone size are copied from that table; D and trimming were computed from the DNA. Found here are 390,000 or so clones, approximately 88% of them singletons; the top ten hold approximately 3%. Source material: peripheral blood. The source of this sequence is a woman younger than 45 with COVID-19, enrolled during active disease. The V and J genes are TRBV5-4 and TRBJ2-7, with 7 bases lining up with TRBD1. CDR3: CASSTWTGLVSEQYF. The DNA of the CDR3 is TGTGCCAGCAGCACCTGGACAGGACTTGTCTCGGAGCAGTACTTC.